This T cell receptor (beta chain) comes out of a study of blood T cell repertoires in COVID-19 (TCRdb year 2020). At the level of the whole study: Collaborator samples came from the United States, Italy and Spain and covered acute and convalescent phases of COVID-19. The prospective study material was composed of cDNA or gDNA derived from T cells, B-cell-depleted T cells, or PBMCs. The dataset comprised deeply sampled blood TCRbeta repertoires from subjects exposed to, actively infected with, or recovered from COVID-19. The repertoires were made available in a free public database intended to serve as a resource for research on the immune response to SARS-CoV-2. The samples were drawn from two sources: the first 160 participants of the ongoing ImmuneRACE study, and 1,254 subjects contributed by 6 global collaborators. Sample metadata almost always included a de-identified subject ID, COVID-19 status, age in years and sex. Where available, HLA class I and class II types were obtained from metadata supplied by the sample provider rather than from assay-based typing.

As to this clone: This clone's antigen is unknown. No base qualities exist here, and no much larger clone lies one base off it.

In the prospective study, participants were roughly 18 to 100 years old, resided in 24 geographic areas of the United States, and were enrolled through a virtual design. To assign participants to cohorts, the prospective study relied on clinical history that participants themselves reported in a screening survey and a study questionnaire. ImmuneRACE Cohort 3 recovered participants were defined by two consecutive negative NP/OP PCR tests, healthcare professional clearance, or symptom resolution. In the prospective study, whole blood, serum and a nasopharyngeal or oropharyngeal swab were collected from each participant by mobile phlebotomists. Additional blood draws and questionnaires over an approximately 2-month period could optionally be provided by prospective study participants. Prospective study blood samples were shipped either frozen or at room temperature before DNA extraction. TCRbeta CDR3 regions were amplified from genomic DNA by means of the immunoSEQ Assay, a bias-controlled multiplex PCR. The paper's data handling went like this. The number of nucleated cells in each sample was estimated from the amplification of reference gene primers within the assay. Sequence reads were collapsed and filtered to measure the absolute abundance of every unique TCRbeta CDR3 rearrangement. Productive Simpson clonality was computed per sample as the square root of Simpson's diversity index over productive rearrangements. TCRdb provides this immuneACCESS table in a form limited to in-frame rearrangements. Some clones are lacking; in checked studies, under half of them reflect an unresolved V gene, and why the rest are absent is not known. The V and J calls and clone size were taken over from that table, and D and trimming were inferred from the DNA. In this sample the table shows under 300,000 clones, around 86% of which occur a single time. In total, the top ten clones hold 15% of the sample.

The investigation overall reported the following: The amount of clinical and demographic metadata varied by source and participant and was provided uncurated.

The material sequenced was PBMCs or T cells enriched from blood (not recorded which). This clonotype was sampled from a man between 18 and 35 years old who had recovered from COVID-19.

The CDR3 protein: CASSQDLGGATGELFF. The sequenced DNA is TGCGCCAGCAGCCAAGATCTGGGAGGGGCGACCGGGGAGCTGTTTTTT. The receptor chain draws on TRBV4-1 and TRBJ2-2; 7 bases in the middle match TRBD2. CDR1 and CDR2 are read off the germline V gene as MGHRA and YSYEKL. Including cysteine and phenylalanine, the CDR3 has 16 amino acids. Only the CDR3 region is kept as DNA, spanning 48 bases read in frame from base 1. V lost 0 bases and J lost 5 bases, and the count of bases not matched to a germline gene is 6.